The rows below give T cell receptor beta chains drawn from one sample of a study of CD8+ T cells in alopecia areata. Sequenced by immunoSEQ multiplex PCR; TCRdb stores in-frame clones only, minus some. The sample records roughly 170,000 clones, 59% being singletons. Source: CD4+ T cells sorted from blood, taken at week 0. The receptors were sampled from a human donor with alopecia areata. CDR3s include the opening cysteine and the closing phenylalanine or tryptophan. D genes are given only for firm matches. The listing skips clone size in some rows; elsewhere it reads once, few, many or a size class.

TRBV6-1,TRBJ2-3,-,TRBD1,TGTGCCAGCAGTGAGCAGGGGGCGAGAGGCACAGATACGCAGTATTTT,CASSEQGARGTDTQYF
TRBV29-1,TRBJ2-7,-,-,TGCAGCGTTGGCGGACAGAGAAACTCCTACGAGCAGTACTTC,CSVGGQRNSYEQYF
TRBV30,TRBJ1-5,-,-,TGTGCCTGGAGCCCTCAGAACAATCAGCCCCAGCATTTT,CAWSPQNNQPQHF
TRBV27,TRBJ2-1,-,TRBD1,TGTGCCAGCAGGAGGGACAGGGTCTACAATGAGCAGTTCTTC,CASRRDRVYNEQFF
TRBV6-5,TRBJ1-1,-,-,TGTGCCAGCAGTACCGGGACAATGAACACTGAAGCTTTCTTT,CASSTGTMNTEAFF
TRBV10-3,TRBJ2-3,-,-,TGTGCCATCCAAGGGTTTAGCACAGATACGCAGTATTTT,CAIQGFSTDTQYF
TRBV5-1,TRBJ1-1,few,-,TGCGCCAGCAGCTTGGACAGTGAAGCTTTCTTT,CASSLDSEAFF
TRBV6-1,TRBJ2-7,-,-,TGTGCCAGCGAAGGAAAACAGGGCTACGAGCAGTACTTC,CASEGKQGYEQYF
TRBV2,TRBJ1-2,few,TRBD1,TGTGCCAGCAGTGAATCCCACAGGGGCTCTGGCTACACCTTC,CASSESHRGSGYTF
TRBV5-6,TRBJ1-6,-,-,TGTGCCAGCAGCTTGAGCGTCGGCGCAACCACCTCACCCCTCCACTTT,CASSLSVGATTSPLHF
TRBV29-1,TRBJ1-2,-,-,TGCAGCGACGGAAGGGCTAACTATGGCTACACCTTC,CSDGRANYGYTF
TRBV7-2,TRBJ2-5,-,TRBD2,TGTGCCAGCAGCTCGTCGACTAGCGGAGGGACAGAGACCCAGTACTTC,CASSSSTSGGTETQYF
TRBV29-1,TRBJ2-1,-,TRBD1,TGCAGCGTTTACAGGGGAAACGAGCAGTTCTTC,CSVYRGNEQFF
TRBV29-1,TRBJ2-5,few,-,TGCAGCGTTGGACTCCCCCAAGAGACCCAGTACTTC,CSVGLPQETQYF
TRBV10-2,TRBJ1-5,few,TRBD1,TGCGCCAGCAGTGATACGGGACAGACAATTAGCAATCAGCCCCAGCATTTT,CASSDTGQTISNQPQHF
TRBV10-2,TRBJ2-5,-,TRBD2,TGCGCCAGCAGCAGCGGGGGGAGGGGAGAGACCCAGTACTTC,CASSSGGRGETQYF
TRBV29-1,TRBJ1-2,few,-,TGCAGCGTGGAGCCTGGAAGCGCTAACTATGGCTACACCTTC,CSVEPGSANYGYTF
TRBV21-1,TRBJ2-5,few,-,TGTGCCAGCAGCAGCCGCCAGGGTAGGGAGACCCAGTACTTC,CASSSRQGRETQYF
TRBV19,TRBJ2-1,few,-,TGTGCCAGTAGTATAGTACGCCCTGAGCAGTTCTTC,CASSIVRPEQFF
TRBV7-8,TRBJ1-2,-,TRBD1,TGTGCCAGCAGCGAGACAGGGGGCTATGGCTACACCTTC,CASSETGGYGYTF
TRBV30,TRBJ1-6,-,-,TGTGCCTGGATGGCGGACGGGTCCTATAATTCACCCCTCCACTTT,CAWMADGSYNSPLHF
TRBV27,TRBJ1-1,few,-,TGTGCCAGCAGTCCACTTATCCCCACAGACGGGAACACTGAAGCTTTCTTT,CASSPLIPTDGNTEAFF
TRBV30,TRBJ2-3,-,-,TGTGCCTGGAGGAGGCCAGGTACAGATACGCAGTATTTT,CAWRRPGTDTQYF
TRBV25-1,TRBJ1-6,-,-,TGTGCCAGCAGTGGGTCCGCAGGGACTAATTCACCCCTCCACTTT,CASSGSAGTNSPLHF
TRBV6-5,TRBJ2-7,-,-,TGTGCCAGCAGTTACTCAACCAGGGCCTACGAGCAGTACTTC,CASSYSTRAYEQYF
TRBV29-1,TRBJ1-4,-,TRBD1,TGCAGCGTTGCGGGAAGGGGGCATGAAAAACTGTTTTTT,CSVAGRGHEKLFF
TRBV12-5,TRBJ1-5,few,TRBD1,TGTGCTAGTGGTGCCGGGACAGGGCAGAATCAGCCCCAGCATTTT,CASGAGTGQNQPQHF
TRBV19,TRBJ2-3,once,TRBD1,TGTGCCAGTAGCCTGGGACAGGTCGGGGATACGCAGTATTTT,CASSLGQVGDTQYF
TRBV14,TRBJ2-7,-,-,TGTGCCAGCAGCCAAGGGGGATGGTATCTCGACGAGCAGTACTTC,CASSQGGWYLDEQYF
TRBV14,TRBJ2-1,few,-,TGTGCCAGCAGCCTCGGACAGACCACCACCTACAATGAGCAGTTCTTC,CASSLGQTTTYNEQFF
TRBV29-1,TRBJ2-2,few,TRBD1,TGCAGCGTGGGACAGCTGATTAACACCGGGGAGCTGTTTTTT,CSVGQLINTGELFF
TRBV29-1,TRBJ2-7,-,TRBD1,TGCAGCGTTGGGGACAGGGGGTCCTACGAGCAGTACTTC,CSVGDRGSYEQYF
TRBV30,TRBJ2-7,-,TRBD1,TGTGCCTGGAGTGTTAGGTTGGGGGACAGGGGGAGGTACGAGCAGTACTTC,CAWSVRLGDRGRYEQYF
TRBV27,TRBJ2-5,-,TRBD1,TGTGCCAGCAGTGGGACAGCGTACTCCAGGGCGGAGACCCAGTACTTC,CASSGTAYSRAETQYF
TRBV7-9,TRBJ2-7,few,TRBD1,TGTGCCAGCAGCGCAGGGGGAACCAAATCCTACGAGCAGTACTTC,CASSAGGTKSYEQYF
TRBV4-3,TRBJ1-2,-,-,TGCGCCAGCAGCCAAGAGTACAGGGACTATGGCTACACCTTC,CASSQEYRDYGYTF
TRBV30,TRBJ2-1,few,TRBD2,TGTGCCTGGAGTGTAGGAGGGCTAGCGGTAAATGAGCAGTTCTTC,CAWSVGGLAVNEQFF
TRBV9,TRBJ1-1,-,-,TGTGCCAGCAGCGTTCACGGGAGAACTGAAGCTTTCTTT,CASSVHGRTEAFF
TRBV10-2,TRBJ1-1,-,-,TGCGCCAGCGGTGGGGTGTCTGAAGCTTTCTTT,CASGGVSEAFF
TRBV5-1,TRBJ1-1,-,-,TGCGCCAGCAGCTTGGGCAGGGCGAACACTGAAGCTTTCTTT,CASSLGRANTEAFF
TRBV9,TRBJ2-5,-,TRBD2,TGTGCCAGTACAGCCGGGACTAGCGGGATGGGAGAGACCCAGTACTTC,CASTAGTSGMGETQYF
TRBV29-1,TRBJ1-1,-,TRBD1,TGCAGCGTGGCGATTCAGGGGGCCAACACTGAAGCTTTCTTT,CSVAIQGANTEAFF
TRBV29-1,TRBJ1-4,-,-,TGCAGCGTCCGAGAGGGAGGGGGTAATGAAAAACTGTTTTTT,CSVREGGGNEKLFF
TRBV29-1,TRBJ1-2,few,-,TGCAGCGTTGACGGCCAGGGGAATGGCTACACCTTC,CSVDGQGNGYTF
TRBV11-2,TRBJ2-5,-,-,TGTGCCAGCAGCTTAAGTTTCGCGGGAGAGACCCAGTACTTC,CASSLSFAGETQYF
TRBV4-2,TRBJ2-1,-,TRBD1,TGTGCCAGCAGCCCTCTCGACAGGGCGAACTACAATGAGCAGTTCTTC,CASSPLDRANYNEQFF
TRBV19,TRBJ1-5,-,TRBD1,TGTGCCAGTAGTAAAAAGTCGGGACAGGCGGTTCAGCCCCAGCATTTT,CASSKKSGQAVQPQHF
TRBV4-2,TRBJ2-2,-,-,TGTGCCAGCAGCCAAGAAGGCACGAACACCGGGGAGCTGTTTTTT,CASSQEGTNTGELFF
TRBV10-3,TRBJ1-1,-,-,TGTGCCGCGAGGGGGGCAAGGAGAACTGAAGCTTTCTTT,CAARGARRTEAFF
TRBV29-1,TRBJ2-7,-,TRBD1,TGCAGCGTTCGGACAGGGAGCGGCGAGCAGTACTTC,CSVRTGSGEQYF
TRBV15,TRBJ2-7,-,TRBD1,TGTGCCACCAGCGTCCACCGGGACAGGGGTCGCGAGCAGTACTTC,CATSVHRDRGREQYF
TRBV7-6,TRBJ1-6,-,-,TGTGCCAGCAGCTTAGGATGGGGGGGGAGCGATTCACCCCTCCACTTT,CASSLGWGGSDSPLHF
TRBV6-1,TRBJ1-2,-,-,TGTGCCAGCAGTGAGGGTTTAGGGCAGCACTATGGCTACACCTTC,CASSEGLGQHYGYTF
TRBV6-5,TRBJ2-5,-,-,TGTGCCAGCAGTGCAGATCTGGGTGGCGGGGAGACCCAGTACTTC,CASSADLGGGETQYF
TRBV6-5,TRBJ1-2,-,-,TGTGCCAGCAGTTACGGGAACTATGGCTACACCTTC,CASSYGNYGYTF